This T cell receptor beta chain was documented in a study of blood T cells in healthy people across ages (dated by TCRdb to about 2015). Regarding the complete study: Template switching captured roughly one uniquely barcoded TCR beta cDNA molecule per two T cells in model experiments. Age-related changes in TCR beta repertoire diversity were measured in the study by deep sequencing normalized with unique cDNA molecular identifiers. The donors were divided into four age groups: young (average around 16 years), middle-aged (approximately 42), aged (about 56) and long-lived (around 80). To avoid experimental bias, donors of different ages were spread randomly across the sequencing lanes. Two additional independent replicas of 1 million unique cDNA reads from the same blood draw were analyzed for two donors (one aged 18 to 29 and one aged 80 or older).

Systemically healthy Caucasian individuals from Russia, approximately 39 in total and aged roughly 6 to 100 years, were included as donors. Each donor gave around 9.8 milliliters of peripheral blood, collected into EDTA-treated Vacutainer tubes. Ficoll-Paque density-gradient centrifugation was used to isolate PBMCs, with at least 6 million obtained per sample. Trizol reagent was used to extract total RNA from the PBMCs, yielding at least 6 micrograms per sample. Naive CD45RAhigh/CD27high T cell percentages were measured by flow cytometry on a PBMC aliquot from every donor. As for this clonotype: No antigen is known for it. No per-base quality is available; no much larger clone lies one base away.

Library preparation was by 5' RACE. Sequencing took place on an Illumina HiSeq 2500. A second PCR of roughly 6 to 12 cycles was run with a J-beta primer mix and a sample-barcoded 5' primer. Each TCR beta cDNA molecule received a unique molecular identifier from a template-switch 5' adaptor carrying 12 random nucleotides. At least 2.5 million CDR3-containing paired-end reads were obtained from each sample. The Mint cDNA synthesis kit, primed by a TRBC-specific oligonucleotide, was used to synthesize first-strand cDNA from all RNA. After uracil-DNA glycosylase treatment, a first 18-cycle PCR used universal primers M1SS and BC2_uni_R on all cDNA. On the study's bioinformatics: For normalization, 1 million high-quality reads were randomly selected from each sample, with every read carrying a distinct molecular identifier. Instead of being binned into consensus sequences, reads with shared molecular identifiers were discarded. CDR3 identification, clonotype clustering and error correction used MiTCR with a Q25 quality threshold and the strictest error-elimination algorithm. Lower-bound total TCR beta diversity was estimated with a nonparametric unseen species model using Euler transformation. TCRdb applied fastp at Q25 and MiXCR to the public reads, then kept only in-frame beta chains. Every entry covers one CDR3 protein and lists the most common genes and DNA from its rows. TCRdb's processing, not the authors' own work, is the source of the V and J calls. This sample comprises about 670,000 distinct CDR3 sequences, 40% to 50% of them detected only once. 25% to 35% of the sample is in the top ten clones.

Study-wide conclusions, independent of this receptor: Bulk unsorted PBMC profiling prevented conclusive comparison of naive and antigen-experienced compartments. Estimates of total diversity based on one million sequenced T cells were regarded as lower bounds and as underestimates. As age increased, observed TCR beta diversity per million T cells dropped in a roughly linear way, and a significant reduction was already evident by age about 40. There was a strong correlation between observed TCR beta diversity and the percentage of naive T cells measured by flow cytometry. Compared with the aged group, the long-lived group had more naive CD4+ T cells, fewer expanded clones and increased TCR diversity, suggesting age selection. Because the CMV infection status of the donors was unknown, age-related changes in expanded clonotypes may potentially have been confounded.

The sequence came from a man older than 75 in good health. The specimen sequenced was blood.

CDR3 reads: CASSQVGREYEQYF. Read as DNA, the sequence is TGTGCCAGCAGTCAAGTTGGCAGGGAGTACGAGCAGTACTTC. The sequence is built from TRBV25-1 and TRBJ2-7; the D gene may be TRBD1 or TRBD2, since each aligns over 5 bases. In the germline V gene, CDR1 corresponds to MGHDK and CDR2 to SYGVNS. V is reduced by 5 bases and J by 4 bases, leaving a spacing of 15 bases between them. Inclusive of the bounding cysteine and phenylalanine, the CDR3 is 14 residues long. Only the CDR3 portion is preserved as DNA: 42 bases, with reading frame beginning at the first base.